The TCR beta chain described here comes from a study of OX40 agonist ivuxolimab in advanced cancers. Study results and limitations: Normalized T-cell clonal expansion was also low in some nonresponders.

The CDR3 is 15 amino acids. The germline gives CDR1 SGHDT, CDR2 YYEEEE. Trimming stripped 3 bases from V and 2 bases from J, with 15 bases between. About this clone itself: The antigen is unknown.

Sequencing was performed with immunoSEQ multiplex PCR; in TCRdb, only in-frame clones are kept and a portion is missing. In the table there are approximately 20,000 clones, roughly three quarters of which are singletons. The TCR was taken from an adult with an advanced solid tumor such as melanoma, head and neck, liver or kidney cancer. The material was CD4+ or CD8+ T cells sorted from blood, obtained in a trial of the OX40 agonist ivuxolimab. The gene calls are TRBV5-6 and TRBJ2-7; D might be TRBD1 or TRBD2, each matching 6 bases. Written as DNA, the CDR3 is TGTGCCAGCAGCTCTTCGGGGGCCTATGCCTACGAGCAGTACTTC. Its translation is CASSSSGAYAYEQYF.